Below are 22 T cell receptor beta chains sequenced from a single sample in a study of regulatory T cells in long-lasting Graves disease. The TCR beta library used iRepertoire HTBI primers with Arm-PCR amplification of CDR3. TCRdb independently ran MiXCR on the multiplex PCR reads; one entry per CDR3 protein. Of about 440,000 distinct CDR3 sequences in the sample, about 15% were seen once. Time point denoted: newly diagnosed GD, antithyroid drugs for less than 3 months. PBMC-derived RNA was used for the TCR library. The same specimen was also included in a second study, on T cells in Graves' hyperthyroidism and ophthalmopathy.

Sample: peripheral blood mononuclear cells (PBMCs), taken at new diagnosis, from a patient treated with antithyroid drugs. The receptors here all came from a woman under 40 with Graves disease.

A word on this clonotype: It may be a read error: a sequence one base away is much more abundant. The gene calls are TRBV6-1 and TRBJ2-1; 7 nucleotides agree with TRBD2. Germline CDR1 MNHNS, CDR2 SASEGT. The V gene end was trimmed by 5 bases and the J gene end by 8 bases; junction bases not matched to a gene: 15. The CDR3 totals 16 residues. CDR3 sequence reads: CASSRFTGGTGDEQFF. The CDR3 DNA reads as TGTGCCAGCAGTAGGTTTACGGGAGGCACTGGGGATGAGCAGTTCTTC.

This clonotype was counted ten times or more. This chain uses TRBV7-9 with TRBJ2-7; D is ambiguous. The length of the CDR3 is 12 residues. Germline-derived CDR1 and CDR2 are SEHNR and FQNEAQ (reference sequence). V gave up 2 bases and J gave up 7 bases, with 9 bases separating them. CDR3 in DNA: TGTGCCAGCAGCTTAACCAACGGTGAGCAGTACTTC. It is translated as CASSLTNGEQYF.

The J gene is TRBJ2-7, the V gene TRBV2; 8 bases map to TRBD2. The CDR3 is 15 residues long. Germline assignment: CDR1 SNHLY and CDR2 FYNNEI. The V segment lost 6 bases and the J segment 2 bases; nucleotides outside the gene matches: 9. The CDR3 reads CASRYQRESTYEQYF. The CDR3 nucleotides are TGTGCCAGCAGGTACCAGCGGGAGAGCACCTACGAGCAGTACTTC.

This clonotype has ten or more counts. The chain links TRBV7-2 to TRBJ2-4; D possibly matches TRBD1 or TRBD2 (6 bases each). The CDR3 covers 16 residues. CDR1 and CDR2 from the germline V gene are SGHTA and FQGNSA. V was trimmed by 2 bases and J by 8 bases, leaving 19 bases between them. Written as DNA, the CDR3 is TGTGCCAGCAGCTTATGGGGGACAACTAGCCTGGACATTCAGTACTTC. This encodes CASSLWGTTSLDIQYF. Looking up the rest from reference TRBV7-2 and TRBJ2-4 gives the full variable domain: GAGVSQSPSNKVTEKGKDVELRCDPISGHTALYWYRQSLGQGLEFLIYFQGNSAPDKSGLPSDRFSAERTGGSVSTLTIQRTQQEDSAVYLCASSLWGTTSLDIQYFGAGTRLSVL.

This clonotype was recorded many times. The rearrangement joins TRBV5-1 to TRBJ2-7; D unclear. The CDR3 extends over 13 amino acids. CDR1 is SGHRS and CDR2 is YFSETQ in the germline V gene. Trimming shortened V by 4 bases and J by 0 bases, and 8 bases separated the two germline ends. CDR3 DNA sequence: TGCGCCAGCAGCCCGGGTGGCTCCTACGAGCAGTACTTC. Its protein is CASSPGGSYEQYF.

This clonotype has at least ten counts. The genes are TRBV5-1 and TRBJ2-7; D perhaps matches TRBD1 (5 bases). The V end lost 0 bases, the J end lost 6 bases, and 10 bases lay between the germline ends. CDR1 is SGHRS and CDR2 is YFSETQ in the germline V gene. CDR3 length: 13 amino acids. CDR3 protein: CASSLAKGCEQYF. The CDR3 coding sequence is TGCGCCAGCAGCTTGGCCAAGGGGTGCGAGCAGTACTTC. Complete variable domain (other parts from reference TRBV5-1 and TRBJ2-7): KAGVTQTPRYLIKTRGQQVTLSCSPISGHRSVSWYQQTPGQGLQFLFEYFSETQRNKGNFPGRFSGRQFSNSRSEMNVSTLELGDSALYLCASSLAKGCEQYFGPGTRLTVT.

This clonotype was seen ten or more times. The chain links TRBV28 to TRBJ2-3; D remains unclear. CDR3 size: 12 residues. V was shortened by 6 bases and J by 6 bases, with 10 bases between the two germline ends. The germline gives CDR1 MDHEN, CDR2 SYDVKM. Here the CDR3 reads CASRPFLDTQYF. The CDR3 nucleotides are TGTGCCAGCAGGCCTTTTCTGGATACGCAGTATTTT.

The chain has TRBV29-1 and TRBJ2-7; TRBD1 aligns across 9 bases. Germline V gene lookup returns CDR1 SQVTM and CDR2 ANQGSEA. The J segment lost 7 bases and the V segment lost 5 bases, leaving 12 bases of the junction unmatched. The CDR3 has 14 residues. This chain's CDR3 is CSVLTGTGLWEQYF. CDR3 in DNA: TGCAGCGTTTTGACCGGGACAGGGCTTTGGGAGCAGTACTTC.

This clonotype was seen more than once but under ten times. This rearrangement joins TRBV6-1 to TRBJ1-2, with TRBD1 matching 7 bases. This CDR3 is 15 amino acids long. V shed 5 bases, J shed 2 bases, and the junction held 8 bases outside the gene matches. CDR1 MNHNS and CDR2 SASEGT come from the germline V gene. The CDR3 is CASSYRRQGNYGYTF. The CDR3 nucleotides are TGTGCCAGCAGTTACCGAAGACAGGGAAACTATGGCTACACCTTC.

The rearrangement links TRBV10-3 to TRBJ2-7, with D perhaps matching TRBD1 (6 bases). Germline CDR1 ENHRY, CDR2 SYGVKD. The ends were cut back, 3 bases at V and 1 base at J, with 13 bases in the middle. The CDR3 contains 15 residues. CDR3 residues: CAISEETGKSYEQYF. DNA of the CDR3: TGTGCCATCAGTGAAGAGACAGGAAAATCCTACGAGCAGTACTTC.

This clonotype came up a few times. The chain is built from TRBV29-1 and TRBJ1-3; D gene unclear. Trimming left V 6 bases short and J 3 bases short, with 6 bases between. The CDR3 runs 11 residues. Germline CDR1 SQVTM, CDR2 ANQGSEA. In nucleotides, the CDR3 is TGCAGCGTGGATGATGGAAACACCATATATTTT. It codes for CSVDDGNTIYF.

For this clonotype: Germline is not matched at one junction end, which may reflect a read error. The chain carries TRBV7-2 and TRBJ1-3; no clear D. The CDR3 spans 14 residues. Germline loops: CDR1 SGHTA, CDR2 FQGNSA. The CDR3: CASSFQRTGNTVYF. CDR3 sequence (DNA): TGTGCCAGCAGCTTTCAACGTACTGGAAACACCGTATATTTT.

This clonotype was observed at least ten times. CDR3 in DNA: TGCAGCGTGGAGTCCGGTTTTGACACCGGGGAGCTGTTTTTT. This translates into CSVESGFDTGELFF. The chain links TRBV29-1 to TRBJ2-2; D ambiguous. Per germline, CDR1 SQVTM and CDR2 ANQGSEA. CDR3 length equals 14 residues. V was trimmed by 6 bases and J by 3 bases, leaving 14 bases between them.

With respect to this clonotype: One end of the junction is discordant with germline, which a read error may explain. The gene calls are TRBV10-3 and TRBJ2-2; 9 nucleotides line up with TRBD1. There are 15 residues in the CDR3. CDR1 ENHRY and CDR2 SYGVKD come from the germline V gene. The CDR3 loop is CASSSGTGRTGELFF. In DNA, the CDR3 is TGTGCCAGCAGTTCCGGGACAGGGAGAACCGGGGAGCTGTTTTTT.

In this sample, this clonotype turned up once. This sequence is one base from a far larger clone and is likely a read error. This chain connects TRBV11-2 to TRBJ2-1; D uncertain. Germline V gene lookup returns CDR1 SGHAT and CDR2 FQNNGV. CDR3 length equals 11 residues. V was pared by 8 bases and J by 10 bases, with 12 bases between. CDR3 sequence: CASEMSYEQFF. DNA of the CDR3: TGTGCCAGCGAAATGTCCTACGAGCAGTTCTTC.

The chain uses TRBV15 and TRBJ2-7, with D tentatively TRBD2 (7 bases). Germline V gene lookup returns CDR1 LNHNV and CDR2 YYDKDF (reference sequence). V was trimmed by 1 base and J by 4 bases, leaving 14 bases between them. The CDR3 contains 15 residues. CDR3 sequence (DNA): TGTGCCACCAGCAGAGTCTTGGGAGGGGGTTACGAGCAGTACTTC. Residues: CATSRVLGGGYEQYF.

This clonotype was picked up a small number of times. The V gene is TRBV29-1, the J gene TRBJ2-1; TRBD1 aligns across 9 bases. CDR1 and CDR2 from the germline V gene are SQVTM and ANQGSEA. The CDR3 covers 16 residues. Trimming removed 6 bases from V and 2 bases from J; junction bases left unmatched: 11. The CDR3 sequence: CSVPNVWTGAYNEQFF. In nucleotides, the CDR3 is TGCAGCGTCCCGAATGTGTGGACAGGGGCCTACAATGAGCAGTTCTTC.

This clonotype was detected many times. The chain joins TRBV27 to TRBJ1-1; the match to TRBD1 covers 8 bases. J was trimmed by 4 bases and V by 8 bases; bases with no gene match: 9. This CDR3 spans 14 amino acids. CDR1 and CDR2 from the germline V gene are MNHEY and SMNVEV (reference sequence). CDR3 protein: CASGRTGSRTEAFF. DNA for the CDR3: TGTGCCAGCGGACGGACAGGGTCCCGCACTGAAGCTTTCTTT.

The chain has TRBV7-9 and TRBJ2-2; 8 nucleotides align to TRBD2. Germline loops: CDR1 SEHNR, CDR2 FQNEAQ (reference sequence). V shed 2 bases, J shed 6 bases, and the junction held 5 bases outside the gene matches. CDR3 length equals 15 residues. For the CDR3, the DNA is TGTGCCAGCAGCTTACGAGCGGGAGATGCCGGGGAGCTGTTTTTT. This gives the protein CASSLRAGDAGELFF.

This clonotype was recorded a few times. The CDR3 sequence: CASSYVRESSDTQYF. CDR3 coding DNA: TGTGCCAGCAGTTACGTGCGGGAAAGCTCAGATACGCAGTATTTT. The gene calls are TRBV27 and TRBJ2-3, with D possibly matching TRBD2 (6 bases). Trimming removed 4 bases from V and 4 bases from J, with 15 bases in between. CDR1 MNHEY and CDR2 SMNVEV come from the germline V gene (reference sequence). The CDR3 spans 15 residues.

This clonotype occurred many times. The CDR3 sequence is CASRSTSGNTDTQYF. CDR3 DNA sequence: TGTGCCAGCCGCTCAACTAGCGGTAACACAGATACGCAGTATTTT. The chain is built from TRBV28 and TRBJ2-3; 8 bases align to TRBD2. The CDR3 loop spans 15 amino acids. The ends lost 8 bases at V and 2 bases at J; junction bases unmatched: 9. CDR1 and CDR2 (germline): MDHEN, SYDVKM.

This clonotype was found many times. This chain's CDR3 is CASGLAVYNEQFF. The CDR3 nucleotides read TGTGCCAGCGGGCTAGCGGTTTACAATGAGCAGTTCTTC. The chain links TRBV28 to TRBJ2-1, with TRBD2 identical over 7 bases. CDR1 MDHEN and CDR2 SYDVKM come from the germline V gene. With V trimmed by 8 bases and J by 4 bases, 5 bases remained unmatched. The CDR3 runs to 13 residues.